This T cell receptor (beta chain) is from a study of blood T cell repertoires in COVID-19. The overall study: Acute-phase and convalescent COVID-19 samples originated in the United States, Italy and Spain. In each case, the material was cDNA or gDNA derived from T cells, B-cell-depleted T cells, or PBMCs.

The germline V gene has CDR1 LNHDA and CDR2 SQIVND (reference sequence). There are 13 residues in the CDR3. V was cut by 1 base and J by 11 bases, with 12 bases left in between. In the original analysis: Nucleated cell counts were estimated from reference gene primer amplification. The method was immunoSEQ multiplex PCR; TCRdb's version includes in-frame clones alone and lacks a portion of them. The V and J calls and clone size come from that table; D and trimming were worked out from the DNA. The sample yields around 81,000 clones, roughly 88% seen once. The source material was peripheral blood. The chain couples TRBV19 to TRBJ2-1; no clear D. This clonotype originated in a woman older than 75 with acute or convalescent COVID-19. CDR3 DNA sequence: TGTGCCAGTAGTATAGTCGGAGATCAACAGCAGTTCTTC. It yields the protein CASSIVGDQQQFF.